This T cell receptor (beta chain) is drawn from a study of a mutant IDH1 vaccine in newly diagnosed glioma. About the research overall: Treated patients comprised 62.5% males and around 38% females, mean age about 38 years.

Time point in this sample: week 35, safety follow-up. Each vaccine dose was 300 ug of mutant IDH1 20-mer peptide, with topical imiquimod. As for this clone: Its specificity is unknown.

Sequencing used immunoSEQ multiplex PCR; TCRdb keeps in-frame clones, though not all of them. The sample shows approximately 47,000 clones, 88% of them seen only once. The source was PBMCs, collected from a glioma patient whose treatment included an IDH1 peptide vaccine. The origin of this receptor is a middle-aged woman with glioma.

In nucleotides, the CDR3 is TGTGCCCGAAACAGGGGCGGGCGAAACACAGATACGCAGTATTTT. Translating it yields CARNRGGRNTDTQYF. The V call is TRBV30, the J call TRBJ2-3, with 7 bases identical to TRBD1. This CDR3 has 15 amino acids. J was trimmed by 2 bases and V by 8 bases; bases with no gene match: 13. Germline V gene data show CDR1 as GTSNPN and CDR2 as SVGIG (reference sequence).